Presented here are 8 T cell receptor beta chains from one specimen sequenced in a study of cytomegalovirus exposure and HLA in healthy donors. The PCR employed 60 Vbeta primers together with 13 Jbeta primers. Profiling relied on immunoSEQ multiplex PCR, and the TCRdb table lists in-frame clones only, not all of them. In the table there are about 170,000 clones, around three quarters of which are singletons. Sequenced sample: PBMCs. These TCRs come from a man in his forties in good health and CMV-seropositive.

In this sample, this clone turned up a few times. The chain employs TRBV4-3 and TRBJ1-5, with D perhaps matching TRBD1 (5 bases). The CDR3 has 15 amino acids. Trimming took off 0 bases at V and 3 bases at J, with 9 bases between the two ends. Germline CDR1 is LGHNA and CDR2 is YSLEER. The CDR3: CASSQERQFNQPQHF. The CDR3, as DNA: TGCGCCAGCAGCCAAGAGAGACAGTTCAATCAGCCCCAGCATTTT.

J is TRBJ1-1 and V is TRBV7-9; D is unclear. The CDR3 extends over 12 amino acids. Germline V gene sequence: CDR1 SEHNR, CDR2 FQNEAQ (reference sequence). V dropped 1 base and J dropped 11 bases, with 11 bases sitting between them. CDR3 in DNA: TGTGCCAGCAGCTTAGGGGCCTCCAGCGCTTTCTTT. Translation gives CASSLGASSAFF.

The chain has TRBV6-1 and TRBJ2-5; D is ambiguous. V lost 2 bases and J lost 0, with 10 bases in between. CDR3 length equals 15 residues. The germline V gene has CDR1 MNHNS and CDR2 SASEGT. The CDR3 DNA reads TGTGCCAGCAGTGAAAACATGGTAAACCAAGAGACCCAGTACTTC. This codes for CASSENMVNQETQYF.

CDR3 protein: CASSLRTSGGFRGYTF. In nucleotides, the CDR3 is TGTGCCAGCAGTTTACGAACCTCGGGAGGGTTTCGTGGCTACACCTTC. The chain has TRBV27 and TRBJ1-2; D is ambiguous. CDR1 and CDR2 from the germline V gene are MNHEY and SMNVEV (reference sequence). Trimming removed 2 bases at V and 7 bases at J, with 20 bases between. The CDR3 extends over 16 amino acids.

The rearrangement links TRBV4-3 to TRBJ2-1, with TRBD1 identical over 7 bases. V trimming: 4 bases; J trimming: 4 bases; junction bases outside the gene matches: 10. Germline V gene lookup returns CDR1 LGHNA and CDR2 YSLEER. This CDR3 has 16 residues. In DNA, the CDR3 is TGCGCCAGCAGCCCCCTGAAGGGGGCAGCTTACAATGAGCAGTTCTTC. It is translated as CASSPLKGAAYNEQFF.

This clone was counted only a few times. In DNA form, the CDR3 reads TGTGCCAGTACCCCTTCCTTGCGCAATGAGCAGTTCTTC. Protein product: CASTPSLRNEQFF. The rearrangement joins TRBV19 to TRBJ2-1; D gene uncertain. Germline CDR1 and CDR2: LNHDA and SQIVND (reference sequence). Deletions cut 7 bases from V and 6 bases from J, with 13 bases between. The CDR3 extends over 13 amino acids.

The rearrangement links TRBV7-2 to TRBJ1-3; the D gene is possibly TRBD1 (5 bases). With 5 bases removed from V and 2 bases from J, the gap between germline ends came to 13 bases. The CDR3 has 15 residues. From germline, CDR1 is SGHTA and CDR2 FQGNSA. Here the CDR3 reads CASSLRQGAGNTIYF. The CDR3, as DNA: TGTGCCAGCAGCCTCCGTCAGGGTGCTGGAAACACCATATATTTT.

This clone was detected a few times. The chain employs TRBV2 and TRBJ2-3, with a possible D match to TRBD2 (6 bases). Trimming removed 2 bases at V and 5 bases at J, with 11 bases between. Per the germline V gene, CDR1 is SNHLY and CDR2 is FYNNEI. This CDR3 is 14 amino acids long. Here the CDR3 DNA reads TGTGCCAGCAGTGAATTGCAGGGAGGAGATACGCAGTATTTT. Its protein product is CASSELQGGDTQYF. The complete variable domain, with remaining parts taken from reference TRBV2 and TRBJ2-3, reads EPEVTQTPSHQVTQMGQEVILRCVPISNHLYFYWYRQILGQKVEFLVSFYNNEISEKSEIFDDQFSVERPDGSNFTLKIRSTKLEDSAMYFCASSELQGGDTQYFGPGTRLTVL.